This T cell receptor beta chain was profiled in a study of patients and donors after allogeneic stem cell transplantation. In this sample, this clonotype turned up many times. TCRdb re-derived calls from the RT-PCR reads in MiXCR, one entry per CDR3 protein. The data show about 960,000 distinct CDR3 sequences, approximately 19% seen once. CDR3 length: 14 amino acids. Germline V CDR1 and CDR2: LGHDT, YNNKEL (reference sequence). Trimming removed 0 bases from V and 2 bases from J, with 7 bases in between. This TCR was recovered from a human donor who was either an allogeneic HSCT recipient or a stem cell or donor lymphocyte infusion donor (not recorded which). It is not recorded whose cells these are; they may come from a transplant donor. The chain carries TRBV3-1 and TRBJ1-2; D is unclear. The sequenced sample was blood, either unsorted or a sorted T cell fraction (not recorded which). CDR3 bases: TGTGCCAGCAGCCAAGATGGCAGGAACTATGGCTACACCTTC. It encodes CASSQDGRNYGYTF.